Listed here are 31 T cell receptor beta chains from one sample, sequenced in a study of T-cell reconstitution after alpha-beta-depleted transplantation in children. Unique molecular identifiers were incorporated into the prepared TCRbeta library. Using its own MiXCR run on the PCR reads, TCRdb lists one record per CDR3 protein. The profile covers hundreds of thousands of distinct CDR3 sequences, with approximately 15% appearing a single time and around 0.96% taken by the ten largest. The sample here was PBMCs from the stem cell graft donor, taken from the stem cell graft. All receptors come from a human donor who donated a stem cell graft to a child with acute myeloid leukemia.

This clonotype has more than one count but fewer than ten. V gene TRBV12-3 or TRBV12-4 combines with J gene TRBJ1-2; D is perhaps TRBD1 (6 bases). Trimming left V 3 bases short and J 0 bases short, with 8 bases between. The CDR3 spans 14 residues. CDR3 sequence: CASSFGGPNYGYTF. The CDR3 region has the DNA TGTGCCAGCAGTTTTGGGGGCCCTAACTATGGCTACACCTTC.

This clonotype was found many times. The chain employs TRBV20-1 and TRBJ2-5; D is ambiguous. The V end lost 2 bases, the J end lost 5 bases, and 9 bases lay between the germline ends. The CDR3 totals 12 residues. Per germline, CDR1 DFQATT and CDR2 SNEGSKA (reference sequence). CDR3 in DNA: TGCAGTGCTAGATGGCGTAGCGAGACCCAGTACTTC. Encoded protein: CSARWRSETQYF.

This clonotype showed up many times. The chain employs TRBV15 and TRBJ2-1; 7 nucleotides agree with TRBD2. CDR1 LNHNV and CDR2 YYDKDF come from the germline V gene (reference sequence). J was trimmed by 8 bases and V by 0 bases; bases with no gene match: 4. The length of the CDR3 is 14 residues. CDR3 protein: CATSRELAPDEQFF. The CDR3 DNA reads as TGTGCCACCAGCAGAGAACTAGCGCCGGATGAGCAGTTCTTC.

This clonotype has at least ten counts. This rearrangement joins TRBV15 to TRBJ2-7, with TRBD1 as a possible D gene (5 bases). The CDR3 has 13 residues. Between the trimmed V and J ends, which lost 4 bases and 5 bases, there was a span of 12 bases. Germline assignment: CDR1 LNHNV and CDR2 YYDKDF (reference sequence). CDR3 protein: CATSIRDGDEQYF. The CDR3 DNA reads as TGTGCCACCAGCATCAGGGATGGCGACGAGCAGTACTTC. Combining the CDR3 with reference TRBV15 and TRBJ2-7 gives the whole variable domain DAMVIQNPRYQVTQFGKPVTLSCSQTLNHNVMYWYQQKSSQAPKLLFHYYDKDFNNEADTPDNFQSRRPNTSFCFLDIRSPGLGDTAMYLCATSIRDGDEQYFGPGTRLTVT.

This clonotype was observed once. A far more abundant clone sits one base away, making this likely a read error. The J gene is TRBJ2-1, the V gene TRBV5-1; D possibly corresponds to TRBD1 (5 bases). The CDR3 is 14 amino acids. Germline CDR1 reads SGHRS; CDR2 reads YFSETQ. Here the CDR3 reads CAGSLGDSYNEQFF. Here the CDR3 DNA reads TGCGCCGGCAGCTTGGGCGACAGTTACAATGAGCAGTTCTTC.

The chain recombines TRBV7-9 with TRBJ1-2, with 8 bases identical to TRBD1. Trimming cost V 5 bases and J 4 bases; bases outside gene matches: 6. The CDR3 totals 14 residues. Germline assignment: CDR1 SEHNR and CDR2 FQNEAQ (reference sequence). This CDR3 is CASSRGQVVYGYTF. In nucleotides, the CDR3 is TGTGCCAGCAGCCGGGGACAGGTAGTCTATGGCTACACCTTC. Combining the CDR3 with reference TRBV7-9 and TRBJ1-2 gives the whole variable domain DTGVSQNPRHKITKRGQNVTFRCDPISEHNRLYWYRQTLGQGPEFLTYFQNEAQLEKSRLLSDRFSAERPKGSFSTLEIQRTEQGDSAMYLCASSRGQVVYGYTFGSGTRLTVV.

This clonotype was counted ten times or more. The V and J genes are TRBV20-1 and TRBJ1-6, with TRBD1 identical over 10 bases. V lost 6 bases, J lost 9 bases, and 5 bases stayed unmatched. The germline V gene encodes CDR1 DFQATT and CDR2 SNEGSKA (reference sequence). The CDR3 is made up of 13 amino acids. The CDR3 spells CSAHGQGGSPLHF. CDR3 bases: TGCAGTGCCCACGGACAGGGGGGTTCACCCCTCCACTTT.

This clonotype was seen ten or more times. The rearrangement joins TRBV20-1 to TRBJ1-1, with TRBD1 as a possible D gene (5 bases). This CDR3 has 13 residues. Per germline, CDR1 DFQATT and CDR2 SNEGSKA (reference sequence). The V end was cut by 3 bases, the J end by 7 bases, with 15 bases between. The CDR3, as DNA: TGCAGTGCTAGGGACACCTTAGGGTTTGAAGCTTTCTTT. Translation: CSARDTLGFEAFF.

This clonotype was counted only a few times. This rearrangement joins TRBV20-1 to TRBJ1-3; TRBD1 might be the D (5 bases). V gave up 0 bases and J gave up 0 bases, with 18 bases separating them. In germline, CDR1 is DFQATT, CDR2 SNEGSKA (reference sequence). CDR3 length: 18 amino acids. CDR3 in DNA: TGCAGTGCTAGAGATGTTCCTGGACACCTAATCTCTGGAAACACCATATATTTT. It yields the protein CSARDVPGHLISGNTIYF.

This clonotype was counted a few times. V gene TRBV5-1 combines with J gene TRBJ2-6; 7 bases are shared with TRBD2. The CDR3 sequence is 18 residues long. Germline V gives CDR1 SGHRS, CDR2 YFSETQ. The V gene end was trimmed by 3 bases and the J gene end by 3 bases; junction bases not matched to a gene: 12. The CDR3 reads CASSSASGILGGANVLTF. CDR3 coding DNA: TGCGCCAGCAGCTCGGCTAGCGGCATCTTGGGTGGGGCCAACGTCCTGACTTTC.

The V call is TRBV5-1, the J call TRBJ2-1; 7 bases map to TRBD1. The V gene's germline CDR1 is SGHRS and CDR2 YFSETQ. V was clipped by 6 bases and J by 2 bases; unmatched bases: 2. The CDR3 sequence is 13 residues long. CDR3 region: CASTGTAYNEQFF. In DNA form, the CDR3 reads TGCGCCAGCACCGGGACAGCCTACAATGAGCAGTTCTTC.

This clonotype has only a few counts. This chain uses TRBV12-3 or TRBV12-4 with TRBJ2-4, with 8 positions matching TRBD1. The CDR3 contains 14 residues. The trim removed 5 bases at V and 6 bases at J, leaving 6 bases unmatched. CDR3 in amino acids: CASSDRGLANIQYF. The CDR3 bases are TGTGCCAGCAGTGACAGGGGTTTAGCAAACATTCAGTACTTC.

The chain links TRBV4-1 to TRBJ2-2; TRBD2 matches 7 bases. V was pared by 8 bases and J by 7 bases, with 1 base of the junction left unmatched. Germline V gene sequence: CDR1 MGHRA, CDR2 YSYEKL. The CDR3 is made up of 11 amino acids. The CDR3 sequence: CASGGGGELFF. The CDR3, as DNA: TGCGCCAGCGGGGGGGGCGGGGAGCTGTTTTTT.

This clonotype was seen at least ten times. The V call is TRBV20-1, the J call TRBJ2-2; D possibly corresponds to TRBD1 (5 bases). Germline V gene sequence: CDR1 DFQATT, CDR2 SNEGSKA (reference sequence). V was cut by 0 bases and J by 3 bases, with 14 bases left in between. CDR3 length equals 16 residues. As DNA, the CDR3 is TGCAGTGCTAGAGATCCTCGGCAGGGTGACACCGGGGAGCTGTTTTTT. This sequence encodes CSARDPRQGDTGELFF.

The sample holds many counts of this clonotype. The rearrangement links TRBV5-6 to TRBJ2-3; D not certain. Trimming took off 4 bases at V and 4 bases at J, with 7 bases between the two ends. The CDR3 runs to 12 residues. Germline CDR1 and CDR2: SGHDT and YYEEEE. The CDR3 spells CASSVSPDTQYF. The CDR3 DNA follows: TGTGCCAGCAGCGTGAGCCCAGATACGCAGTATTTT.

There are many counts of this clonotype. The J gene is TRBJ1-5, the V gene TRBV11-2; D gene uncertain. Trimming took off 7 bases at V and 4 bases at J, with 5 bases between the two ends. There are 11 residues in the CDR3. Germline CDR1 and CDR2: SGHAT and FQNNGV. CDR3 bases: TGTGCCAGCACCTTTAATCAGCCCCAGCATTTT. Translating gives CASTFNQPQHF.

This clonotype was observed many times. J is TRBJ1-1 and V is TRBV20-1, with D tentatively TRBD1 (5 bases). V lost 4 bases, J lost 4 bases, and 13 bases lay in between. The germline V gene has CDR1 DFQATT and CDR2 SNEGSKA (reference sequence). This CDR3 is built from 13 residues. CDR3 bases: TGCAGTGCTAAAAGGGACGGGGGCACTGAAGCTTTCTTT. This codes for CSAKRDGGTEAFF.

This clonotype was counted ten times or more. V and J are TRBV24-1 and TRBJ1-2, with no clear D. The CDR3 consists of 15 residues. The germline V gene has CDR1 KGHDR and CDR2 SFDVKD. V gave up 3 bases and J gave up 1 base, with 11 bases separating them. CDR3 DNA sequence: TGTGCCACCAGTGATGGTCCCGGTCTTAACTATGGCTACACCTTC. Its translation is CATSDGPGLNYGYTF.

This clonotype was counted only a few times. The CDR3 nucleotides are TGCGCCAGCAGCCCAGACGGCATTGAAGCTTTCTTT. As protein: CASSPDGIEAFF. V and J are TRBV4-3 and TRBJ1-1, with D unresolved. This CDR3 is built from 12 residues. Germline CDR1 is LGHNA and CDR2 is YSLEER. Trimming shortened V by 4 bases and J by 7 bases, and 10 bases separated the two germline ends.

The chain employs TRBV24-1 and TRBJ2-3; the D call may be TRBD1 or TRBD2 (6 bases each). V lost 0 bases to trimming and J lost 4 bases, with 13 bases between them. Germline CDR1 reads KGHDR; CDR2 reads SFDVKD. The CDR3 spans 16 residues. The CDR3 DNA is TGTGCCACCAGTGATTTGAAAACAGGGAGGTCAGATACGCAGTATTTT. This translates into CATSDLKTGRSDTQYF.

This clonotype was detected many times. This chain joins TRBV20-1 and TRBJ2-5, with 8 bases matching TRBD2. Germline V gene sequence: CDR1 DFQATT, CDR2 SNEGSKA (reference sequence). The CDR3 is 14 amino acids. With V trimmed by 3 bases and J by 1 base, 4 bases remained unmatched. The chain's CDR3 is CSARKRGGQETQYF. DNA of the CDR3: TGCAGTGCTAGGAAACGGGGGGGCCAAGAGACCCAGTACTTC.

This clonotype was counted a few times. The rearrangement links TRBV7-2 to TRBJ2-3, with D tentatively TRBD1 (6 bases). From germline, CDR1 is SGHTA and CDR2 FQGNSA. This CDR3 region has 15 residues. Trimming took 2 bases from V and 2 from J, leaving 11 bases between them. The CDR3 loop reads CASSLSGHDTDTQYF. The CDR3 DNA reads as TGTGCCAGCAGCTTATCGGGACATGACACAGATACGCAGTATTTT.

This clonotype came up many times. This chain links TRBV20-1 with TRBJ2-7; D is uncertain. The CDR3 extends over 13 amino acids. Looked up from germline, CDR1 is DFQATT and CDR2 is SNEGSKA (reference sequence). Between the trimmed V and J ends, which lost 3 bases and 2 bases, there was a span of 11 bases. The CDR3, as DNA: TGCAGTGCTAGCAGTACTACTACCTACGAGCAGTACGTC. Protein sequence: CSASSTTTYEQYV.

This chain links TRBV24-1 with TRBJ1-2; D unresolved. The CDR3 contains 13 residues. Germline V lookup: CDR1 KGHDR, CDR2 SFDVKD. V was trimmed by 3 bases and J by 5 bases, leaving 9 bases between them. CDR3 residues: CATSDRTAYGYTF. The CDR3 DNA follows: TGTGCCACCAGTGATCGAACGGCTTATGGCTACACCTTC.

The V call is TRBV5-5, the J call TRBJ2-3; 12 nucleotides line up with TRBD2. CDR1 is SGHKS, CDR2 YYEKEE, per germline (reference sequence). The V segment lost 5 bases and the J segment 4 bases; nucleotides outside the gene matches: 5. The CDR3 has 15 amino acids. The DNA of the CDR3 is TGTGCCAGCAGTTACCTAGCGGGGGGGTCAGATACGCAGTATTTT. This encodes CASSYLAGGSDTQYF.

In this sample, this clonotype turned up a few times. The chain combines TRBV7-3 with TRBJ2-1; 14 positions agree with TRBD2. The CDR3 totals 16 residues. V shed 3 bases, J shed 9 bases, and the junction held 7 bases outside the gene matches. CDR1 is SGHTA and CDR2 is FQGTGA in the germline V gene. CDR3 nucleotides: TGTGCCAGCAGCTTCGGACTAGCGGGGGGCTCTAGTGAGCAGTTCTTC. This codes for CASSFGLAGGSSEQFF. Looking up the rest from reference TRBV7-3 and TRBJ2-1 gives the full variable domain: GAGVSQTPSNKVTEKGKYVELRCDPISGHTALYWYRQSLGQGPEFLIYFQGTGAADDSGLPNDRFFAVRPEGSVSTLKIQRTERGDSAVYLCASSFGLAGGSSEQFFGPGTRLTVL.

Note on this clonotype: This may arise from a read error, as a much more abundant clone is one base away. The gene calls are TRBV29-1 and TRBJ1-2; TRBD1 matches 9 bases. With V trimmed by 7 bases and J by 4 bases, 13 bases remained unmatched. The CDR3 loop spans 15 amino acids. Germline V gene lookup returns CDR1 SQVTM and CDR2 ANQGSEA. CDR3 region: CSAEGEGQGLYGYTF. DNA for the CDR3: TGCAGCGCCGAAGGAGAAGGACAGGGGCTCTATGGCTACACCTTC.

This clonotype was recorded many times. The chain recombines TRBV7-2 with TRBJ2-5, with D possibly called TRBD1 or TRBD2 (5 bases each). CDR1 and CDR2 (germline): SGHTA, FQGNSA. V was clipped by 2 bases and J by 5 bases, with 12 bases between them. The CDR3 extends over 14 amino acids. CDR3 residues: CASSLIAWGETQYF. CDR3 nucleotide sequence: TGTGCCAGCAGCTTAATAGCCTGGGGGGAGACCCAGTACTTC. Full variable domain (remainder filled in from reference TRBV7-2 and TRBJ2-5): GAGVSQSPSNKVTEKGKDVELRCDPISGHTALYWYRQSLGQGLEFLIYFQGNSAPDKSGLPSDRFSAERTGGSVSTLTIQRTQQEDSAVYLCASSLIAWGETQYFGPGTRLLVL.

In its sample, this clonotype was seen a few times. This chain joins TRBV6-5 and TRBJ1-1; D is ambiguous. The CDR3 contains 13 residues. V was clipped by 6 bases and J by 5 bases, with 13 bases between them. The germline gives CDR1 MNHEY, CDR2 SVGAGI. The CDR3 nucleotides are TGTGCCAGCAGGACGGGTGGTGATACTGAAGCTTTCTTT. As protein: CASRTGGDTEAFF.

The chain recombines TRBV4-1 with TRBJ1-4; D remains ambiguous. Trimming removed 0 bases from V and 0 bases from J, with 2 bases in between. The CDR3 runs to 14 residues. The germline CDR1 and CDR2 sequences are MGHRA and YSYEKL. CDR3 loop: CASSQEPTNEKLFF. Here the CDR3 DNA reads TGCGCCAGCAGCCAAGAGCCAACTAATGAAAAACTGTTTTTT.

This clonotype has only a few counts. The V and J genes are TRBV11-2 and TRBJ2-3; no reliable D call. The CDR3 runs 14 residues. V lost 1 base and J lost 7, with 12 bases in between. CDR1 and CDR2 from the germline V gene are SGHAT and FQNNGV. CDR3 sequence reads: CASSLGRVEHTQYF. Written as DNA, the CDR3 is TGTGCCAGCAGCTTAGGTCGGGTAGAACATACGCAGTATTTT.